A selection of T cell receptor beta chains follows, all from one sample in a study of neurological immune-mediated disorders. TCRdb re-analysed the 5' RACE reads in MiXCR, keeping a single row per CDR3 protein. The data show about 62,000 distinct CDR3 sequences, with roughly 4% seen just once and around 2.2% held by the top ten. The specimen sequenced was PBMCs. These receptors all come from a woman in her 50s with multiple sclerosis. The CDR3 runs from the conserved cysteine through the conserved F or W. D genes are given only for firm matches. Rows give clone size only sometimes, using once, few, many, or a class for an expanded clone.

DNA: TGTGCCAGCAGCTTACTCGGAAACACCATATATTTT
CDR3: CASSLLGNTIYF
D: NA
J: TRBJ1-3
size: many
V: TRBV7-2
length: 12

DNA: TGTGCCAGCACAGATAGCGGGAGTTCGAACACCGGGGAGCTGTTTTTT
CDR3: CASTDSGSSNTGELFF
D: TRBD2
J: TRBJ2-2
size: many
V: TRBV11-2
length: 16

DNA: TGTGCCAGCAGCTTAGGACAGCCGGGGGGCTACACCTTC
CDR3: CASSLGQPGGYTF
D: NA
J: TRBJ1-2
size: many
V: TRBV7-9
length: 13

DNA: TGTGCCAGCAGCGTGGGACTTCACGATGGATACAATGAGCAGTTCTTC
CDR3: CASSVGLHDGYNEQFF
D: NA
J: TRBJ2-1
size: many
V: TRBV9
length: 16

DNA: TGCGCCAGCAGCTTGGCCCCTAGCGGGAGGTTTCTCGAGCAGTACTTC
CDR3: CASSLAPSGRFLEQYF
D: TRBD2
J: TRBJ2-7
size: NA
V: TRBV5-1
length: 16

DNA: TGTGCCAGCAGTTTAGGCCCAATGCAGTTCTTC
CDR3: CASSLGPMQFF
D: NA
J: TRBJ2-1
size: many
V: TRBV12-3/TRBV12-4
length: 11

DNA: TGTGCCAGCAGTTATTACGCGGCGAACACTGAAGCTTTCTTT
CDR3: CASSYYAANTEAFF
D: NA
J: TRBJ1-1
size: few
V: TRBV6-6
length: 14

DNA: TGTGCCAGCAGTTCCCCCCTCTCGGGAGGAATCACCGGGGAGCTGTTTTTT
CDR3: CASSSPLSGGITGELFF
D: TRBD2
J: TRBJ2-2
size: many
V: TRBV6-5
length: 17

DNA: TGTGCCACCAGCAGAGATGGGGCAGGGAGCTCCTACGAGCAGTACTTC
CDR3: CATSRDGAGSSYEQYF
D: NA
J: TRBJ2-7
size: many
V: TRBV15
length: 16

DNA: TGTGCCAGGATACGAGTATTTAGGGAGACCCAGTACTTC
CDR3: CARIRVFRETQYF
D: NA
J: TRBJ2-5
size: many
V: TRBV6-7
length: 13

DNA: TGCAGCGTTGAGTCCCCAGCGGACTACAATGAGCAGTTCTTC
CDR3: CSVESPADYNEQFF
D: NA
J: TRBJ2-1
size: many
V: TRBV29-1
length: 14

DNA: TGCAGTGCTAGAGATCAGGGAGGGCTAGCGGGGTCCTCCTACGAGCAGTACTTC
CDR3: CSARDQGGLAGSSYEQYF
D: TRBD2
J: TRBJ2-7
size: NA
V: TRBV20-1
length: 18

DNA: TGTGCCAGCAGTGATCCCTATGAGGGCTCCTATAATTCACCCCTCCACTTT
CDR3: CASSDPYEGSYNSPLHF
D: NA
J: TRBJ1-6
size: many
V: TRBV25-1
length: 17

DNA: TGTGCCACCAGTGATTCCCGGGGGGACCACTCCTACGAGCAGTACTTC
CDR3: CATSDSRGDHSYEQYF
D: TRBD2
J: TRBJ2-7
size: many
V: TRBV24-1
length: 16

DNA: TGCGCCAGCAGCTTGGCTGGGACAGGGGCGTACAATGAGCAGTTCTTC
CDR3: CASSLAGTGAYNEQFF
D: TRBD1
J: TRBJ2-1
size: many
V: TRBV5-1
length: 16

DNA: TGCGCCAGCAGCCCCCGTTCTGCTAATGAAAAACTGTTTTTT
CDR3: CASSPRSANEKLFF
D: NA
J: TRBJ1-4
size: many
V: TRBV5-1
length: 14

DNA: TGTGCCAGCAGCGCGGGGTTCCCAGCGTCCTACAATGAGCAGTTCTTC
CDR3: CASSAGFPASYNEQFF
D: NA
J: TRBJ2-1
size: many
V: TRBV7-3
length: 16

DNA: TGTGCCAGCAGTTACCCACCGGGCAGTCAGCCCCAGCATTTT
CDR3: CASSYPPGSQPQHF
D: NA
J: TRBJ1-5
size: many
V: TRBV6-2/TRBV6-3
length: 14

DNA: TGCGCCAGCAGCTGGACCGGGAGCCCGGGAGAGCAGTACTTC
CDR3: CASSWTGSPGEQYF
D: NA
J: TRBJ2-7
size: many
V: TRBV5-1
length: 14

DNA: TGTGCCAGCAGCTTAGAAGTCGTCAATCAGCCCCAGAATTTT
CDR3: CASSLEVVNQPQNF
D: NA
J: TRBJ1-5
size: NA
V: TRBV7-2
length: 14

DNA: TGCAGCGTTGTGCGGGACAGCAGCTCTGGGGCCAACGTCCTGACTTTC
CDR3: CSVVRDSSSGANVLTF
D: NA
J: TRBJ2-6
size: many
V: TRBV29-1
length: 16

DNA: TGCGCCAGCAGCTTGGCCGGGCAGGGGTCGTCAGATACGCAGTATTTT
CDR3: CASSLAGQGSSDTQYF
D: NA
J: TRBJ2-3
size: many
V: TRBV5-1
length: 16

DNA: TGTGCCAGCAGTCTCACAGGGGAAGGGAATCAGCCCCAGAATTTT
CDR3: CASSLTGEGNQPQNF
D: TRBD1
J: TRBJ1-5
size: many
V: TRBV6-4
length: 15

DNA: TGTGCCAGCAGTGAATTAACAGCCGGGACAGGGTTGTTCTTC
CDR3: CASSELTAGTGLFF
D: TRBD1
J: TRBJ2-1
size: many
V: TRBV6-1
length: 14

DNA: TGCAGTGCTAGTGGGACTAGCGGAAAATACGAGCAGTACTTC
CDR3: CSASGTSGKYEQYF
D: TRBD2
J: TRBJ2-7
size: many
V: TRBV20-1
length: 14

DNA: TGTGCCAGCAGCCAAGAGTTAACTAACGGCGAGCAGTACTTC
CDR3: CASSQELTNGEQYF
D: NA
J: TRBJ2-7
size: many
V: TRBV14
length: 14

DNA: TGTGCCAGCAGGGGTTCGGGGGCAAACCAGCCCCAGCATTTT
CDR3: CASRGSGANQPQHF
D: NA
J: TRBJ1-5
size: many
V: TRBV7-2
length: 14

DNA: TGTGCCAGCAGCTTGGGTAGTAGCGGGATAGAGACCCAGTACTTC
CDR3: CASSLGSSGIETQYF
D: TRBD2
J: TRBJ2-5
size: many
V: TRBV5-6
length: 15

DNA: TGTGCCAGCAGCCCCAGTCGAGGGGCTGACGAGCAGTACTTC
CDR3: CASSPSRGADEQYF
D: NA
J: TRBJ2-7
size: many
V: TRBV11-3
length: 14

DNA: TGTGCCAGCAGCCGGGAGGTCATTCCCACAGATACGCAGTATTTT
CDR3: CASSREVIPTDTQYF
D: NA
J: TRBJ2-3
size: NA
V: TRBV4-2
length: 15

DNA: TGTGCCAGCAGTTTTGTACAGGGGCGGACTGAAGCTTTCTTT
CDR3: CASSFVQGRTEAFF
D: TRBD1
J: TRBJ1-1
size: many
V: TRBV6-2/TRBV6-3
length: 14

DNA: TGCAGCGTCGGTTCGGGGTTGGGGACTGAAGCTTTCTTT
CDR3: CSVGSGLGTEAFF
D: NA
J: TRBJ1-1
size: many
V: TRBV29-1
length: 13

DNA: TGTGCCAGCAGCCGGCCCCGGGACAGGGGGAGGTCCGGGGAGCTGTTTTTT
CDR3: CASSRPRDRGRSGELFF
D: NA
J: TRBJ2-2
size: many
V: TRBV21-1
length: 17

DNA: TGTGCCAGCAGCTTAGCGCGGGATGAGCAGTTCTTC
CDR3: CASSLARDEQFF
D: NA
J: TRBJ2-1
size: many
V: TRBV7-9
length: 12

DNA: TGTGCCAGCAGCGCATTAGCGAACCAAGAGACCCAGTACTTC
CDR3: CASSALANQETQYF
D: NA
J: TRBJ2-5
size: many
V: TRBV9
length: 14

DNA: TGCGCCAGCAGCCAGGGCCTAGCGGGAGTGGTCTACGAGCAGTACTTC
CDR3: CASSQGLAGVVYEQYF
D: TRBD2
J: TRBJ2-7
size: NA
V: TRBV4-3
length: 16

DNA: TGTGCCAGCAGCCTATTTTTACCGGGACTAGCGGGAATGAATGAGCAGTTCTTC
CDR3: CASSLFLPGLAGMNEQFF
D: TRBD2
J: TRBJ2-1
size: NA
V: TRBV7-2
length: 18

DNA: TGTGCCAGCAGTTTAGCCGGATTCTCCTATAATTCACCCCTCCACTTT
CDR3: CASSLAGFSYNSPLHF
D: NA
J: TRBJ1-6
size: many
V: TRBV12-3/TRBV12-4
length: 16

DNA: TGTGCCAGCAGCTTCCGCTCCGGACTAGGGCACAATGAGCAGTTCTTC
CDR3: CASSFRSGLGHNEQFF
D: TRBD2
J: TRBJ2-1
size: many
V: TRBV11-3
length: 16

DNA: TGTGCCAGCAGAACGACAGGAATGGTCAATCAGCCCCAGCATTTT
CDR3: CASRTTGMVNQPQHF
D: NA
J: TRBJ1-5
size: few
V: TRBV4-2
length: 15

DNA: TGTGCCAGCAGCTTAGCGGGAGAGGGCAATGAGCAGTTCTTC
CDR3: CASSLAGEGNEQFF
D: TRBD2
J: TRBJ2-1
size: many
V: TRBV7-3
length: 14

DNA: TGTGCCAGCGGGCAGGGAGTCACCGGGGAGCTGTTTTTT
CDR3: CASGQGVTGELFF
D: NA
J: TRBJ2-2
size: many
V: TRBV13
length: 13

DNA: TGCGCCAGCAGCTTGGAAGGGACAACTAACACCGGGGAGCTGTTTTTT
CDR3: CASSLEGTTNTGELFF
D: NA
J: TRBJ2-2
size: many
V: TRBV5-1
length: 16

DNA: TGCAGTGCTAGTCCGGGGACAGGCTTCAATCAGCCCCAGCATTTT
CDR3: CSASPGTGFNQPQHF
D: TRBD1
J: TRBJ1-5
size: many
V: TRBV20-1
length: 15

DNA: TGCGCCAGCAGCCTTACTCCCGCCGATACGCAGTATTTT
CDR3: CASSLTPADTQYF
D: NA
J: TRBJ2-3
size: few
V: TRBV5-1
length: 13

DNA: TGTGCCAGCAGTTTAGGGGGACTAGCGGGAGGTCCAGAGACCCAGTACTTC
CDR3: CASSLGGLAGGPETQYF
D: TRBD2
J: TRBJ2-5
size: many
V: TRBV28
length: 17

DNA: TGTGCCAGCAGCTTATTCCCCAGCAATCAGCCCCAGAATTTT
CDR3: CASSLFPSNQPQNF
D: NA
J: TRBJ1-5
size: NA
V: TRBV7-2
length: 14

DNA: TGTGCCAGCAGCCAAGGCCCAGGACTAGCGGGAGAGACCCAGTACTTC
CDR3: CASSQGPGLAGETQYF
D: TRBD2
J: TRBJ2-5
size: many
V: TRBV4-2
length: 16

DNA: TGCAGTGCCACACGCCGGGGAGTACCCTACGAGCAGTACTTC
CDR3: CSATRRGVPYEQYF
D: NA
J: TRBJ2-7
size: many
V: TRBV20-1
length: 14

DNA: TGTGCCAGCAGCCCCTTGACAGGGCCCTACAATGAGCAGTTCTTC
CDR3: CASSPLTGPYNEQFF
D: TRBD1
J: TRBJ2-1
size: NA
V: TRBV11-3
length: 15

DNA: TGTGCCAGCAGTCCTTCGTTCGGAAGGGGAAGCAATCAGCCCCAGCATTTT
CDR3: CASSPSFGRGSNQPQHF
D: NA
J: TRBJ1-5
size: many
V: TRBV6-2/TRBV6-3
length: 17

DNA: TGCAGTGCTAGAGATCCCGCGGGTCAGCCCCAGAATTTT
CDR3: CSARDPAGQPQNF
D: NA
J: TRBJ1-5
size: NA
V: TRBV20-1
length: 13

DNA: TGCGCCAGCAGCCAAGATCATGGCTATGGCTACACCTTC
CDR3: CASSQDHGYGYTF
D: NA
J: TRBJ1-2
size: many
V: TRBV4-3
length: 13

DNA: TGTGCCAGCAGCCCTCGGACTAGCGGCTACGAGCAGTACTTC
CDR3: CASSPRTSGYEQYF
D: TRBD2
J: TRBJ2-7
size: many
V: TRBV7-2
length: 14